This TCR beta chain was obtained from a study of vaccination effects on CD4 cells after COVID-19. Study in general: Either the mRNA-1273 or the BNT162b2 vaccine was given to participants as two doses.

Expansion of antigen-specific CD4+ T cells with viral peptide pools was carried out by the ViraFEST assay before sequencing. When more than 9 days of culture had elapsed, CD4+ T cells were isolated. Among the vaccine recipients, none had a prior SARS-CoV-2 infection, and nucleocapsid antibodies were negative. The ends lost 7 bases at V and 4 bases at J; junction bases unmatched: 5. This CDR3 comprises 13 residues. Germline V gene data show CDR1 as KGHDR and CDR2 as SFDVKD. Repertoires were generated with immunoSEQ multiplex PCR, while TCRdb's copy carries only in-frame clones and drops some. The sample has about 73,000 clones; 65% to 85% are singletons. In the case of this clone: The antigen is not known.

The genes are TRBV24-1 and TRBJ2-5; TRBD1 matches at 7 bases. The clonotype was recovered from a human donor who received a COVID-19 vaccine. The sequenced sample was CD4+ T cells from PBMCs cultured with HCoV-NL63 spike peptides, obtained before COVID-19 vaccination. The CDR3 reads CATRTTGSETQYF. The CDR3 DNA is TGTGCCACCAGAACGACAGGGTCAGAGACCCAGTACTTC.